The TCR beta chain under discussion was sequenced for a study of CD8+ T cells in alopecia areata. The V gene's germline CDR1 is SNHLY and CDR2 FYNNEI. This CDR3 comprises 15 residues. The germline V and J ends were trimmed by 2 bases and 1 base, with 11 bases remaining between them. Overall study findings and caveats: Clonality exceeded that of normal scalp in lesional scalp, most notably in alopecia totalis/universalis. Compared with mice, patients displayed less clear TCR sharing, possibly for HLA-related reasons.

This clone has just a few counts. What it recognizes is unknown. cDNA prepared by RNA extraction and subsequent reverse transcription served as the template for sequencing. Sequencing used immunoSEQ multiplex PCR; TCRdb keeps in-frame clones, though not all of them. The sample has tens of thousands of clones; 51% are singletons. Both peripheral blood and punch biopsies of lesional scalp skin were obtained from patients who had alopecia areata. The sorting of PBMCs gave CD4+ and CD8+ T cells. The source material was NKG2D-high CD8+ T cells sorted from blood. The receptor's source is a human donor with alopecia areata. The chain carries TRBV2 and TRBJ2-5; weak D call: TRBD2 (6 bases). The CDR3 reads CASSEPLAVQETQYF. CDR3 nucleotides: TGTGCCAGCAGTGAACCGTTAGCGGTCCAAGAGACCCAGTACTTC.